This T cell receptor (beta chain) emerged from a study of OX40 agonist ivuxolimab in advanced cancers. Overall study context: Dose-escalation patients suffered from hepatocellular carcinoma, melanoma, renal cell or head and neck cancer. Prior anti-PD-1, anti-PD-L1 or anti-CTLA-4 therapy was allowed; around 40% had some.

Only in-frame clones appear in the TCRdb table, and some are missing; sequencing was by immunoSEQ multiplex PCR. The sample carries 50,000 to 70,000 clones, roughly 84% recorded once. Germline V CDR1 and CDR2: ENHRY, SYGVKD. V was clipped by 2 bases and J by 3 bases, with 13 bases between them. The CDR3 loop spans 16 amino acids. Details on this clone: As yet, its antigen is unknown.

Study-wide points: Relatively little clonal expansion, among the lowest observed, appeared in partial responders at 0.1-3.0 mg/kg. Among the nonresponders, some also had low normalized T-cell clonal expansion.

The sequenced sample was CD4+ or CD8+ T cells sorted from blood, obtained in a trial of the OX40 agonist ivuxolimab. J is TRBJ1-4 and V is TRBV10-3, with a possible D match to TRBD1 (6 bases). This receptor was obtained from an adult with an advanced solid tumor such as melanoma, head and neck, liver or kidney cancer. Written as DNA, the CDR3 is TGTGCCATCAGTGAGAACGGGGCAGGGGCTAATGAAAAACTGTTTTTT. Translation gives CAISENGAGANEKLFF.